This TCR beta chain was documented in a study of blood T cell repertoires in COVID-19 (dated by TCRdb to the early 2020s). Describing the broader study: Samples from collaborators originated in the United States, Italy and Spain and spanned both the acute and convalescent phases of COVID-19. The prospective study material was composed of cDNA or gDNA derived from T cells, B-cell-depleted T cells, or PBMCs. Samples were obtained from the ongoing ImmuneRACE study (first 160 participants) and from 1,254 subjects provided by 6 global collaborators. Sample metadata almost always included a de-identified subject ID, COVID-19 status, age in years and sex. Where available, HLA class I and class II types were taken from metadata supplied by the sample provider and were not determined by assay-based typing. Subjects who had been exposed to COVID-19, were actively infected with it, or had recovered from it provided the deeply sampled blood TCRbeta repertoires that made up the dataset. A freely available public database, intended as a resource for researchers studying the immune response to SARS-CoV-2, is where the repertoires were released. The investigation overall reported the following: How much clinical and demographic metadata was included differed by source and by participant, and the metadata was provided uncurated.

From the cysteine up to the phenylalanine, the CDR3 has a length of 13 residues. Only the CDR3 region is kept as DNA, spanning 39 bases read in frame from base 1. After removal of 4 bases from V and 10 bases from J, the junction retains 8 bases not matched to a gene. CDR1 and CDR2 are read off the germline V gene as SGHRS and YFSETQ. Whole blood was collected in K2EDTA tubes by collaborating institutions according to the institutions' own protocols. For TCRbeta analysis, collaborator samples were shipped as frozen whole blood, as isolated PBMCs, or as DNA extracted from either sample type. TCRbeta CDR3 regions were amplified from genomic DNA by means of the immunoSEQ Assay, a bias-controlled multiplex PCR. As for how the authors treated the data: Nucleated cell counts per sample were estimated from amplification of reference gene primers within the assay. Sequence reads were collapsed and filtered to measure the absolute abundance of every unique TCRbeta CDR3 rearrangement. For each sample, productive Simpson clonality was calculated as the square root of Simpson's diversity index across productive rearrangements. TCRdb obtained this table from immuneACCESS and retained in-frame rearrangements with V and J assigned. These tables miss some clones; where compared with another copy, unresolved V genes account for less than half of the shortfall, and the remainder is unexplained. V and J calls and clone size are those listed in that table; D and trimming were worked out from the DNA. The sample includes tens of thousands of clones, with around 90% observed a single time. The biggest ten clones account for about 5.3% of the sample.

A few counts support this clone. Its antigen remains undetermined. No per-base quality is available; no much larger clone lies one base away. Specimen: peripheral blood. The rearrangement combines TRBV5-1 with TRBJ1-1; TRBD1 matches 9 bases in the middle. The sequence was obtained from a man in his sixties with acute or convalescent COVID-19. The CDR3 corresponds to CASSHPGQGVAFF. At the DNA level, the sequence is TGCGCCAGCAGCCACCCGGGACAGGGTGTAGCTTTCTTT.